This TCR beta chain was documented in a study of response to subunit inactivated influenza vaccine. Trimming took 3 bases from V and 0 from J, leaving 9 bases between them. Germline V gene data show CDR1 as MRHNA and CDR2 as SNTAGT. CDR3 length: 15 residues. TCRdb reanalysed the RT-PCR reads using MiXCR and keeps one entry per CDR3 protein. The sample records some 600,000 distinct CDR3 sequences, approximately 14% being singletons. General observations from the study: Each seasonal influenza vaccination, the authors suggested, recruits few new T cells.

This clonotype was seen many times. Its antigen is undetermined. The TCR sequence derives from a man in his forties or fifties who received an inactivated influenza vaccine. V is TRBV6-4 and J is TRBJ2-1, with D unclear. The sample consisted of PBMCs from blood, taken 14 to 15 days before vaccination. As DNA, the CDR3 is TGTGCCAGCAGTGAGGGCGGTAGCTCCTACAATGAGCAGTTCTTC. Encoded protein: CASSEGGSSYNEQFF.